This TCR beta chain was obtained from a study of T cells in Graves' hyperthyroidism and ophthalmopathy. Study-level information: At initial diagnosis, before any treatment had begun, peripheral blood was obtained.

Regions amplified from RNA transcripts were the TCR beta CDR3 regions. HTBI primers were employed in a first-round RT-PCR of the TCR CDR3. TCRdb used MiXCR to reprocess the multiplex PCR reads, holding one entry per CDR3 protein. The data show around 250,000 distinct CDR3 sequences, more than 12% seen once. This clonotype appeared many times. Antigen specificity is unknown. Study-wide findings and caveats: Most clonotypes that expanded in the thyroid above 0.001 also showed up in blood.

The study based diagnoses on clinical symptoms, serum thyroxine and TRAb, thyroid ultrasound and orbital computed tomography. Progressors' blood was drawn at hyperthyroidism diagnosis, before ophthalmopathy symptoms. The ends lost 3 bases at V and 4 bases at J; junction bases unmatched: 4. CDR3 length: 16 residues. Germline CDR1 reads LGHNA; CDR2 reads YNFKEQ. Sequences were obtained from blood. The chain links TRBV4-2 to TRBJ2-1; TRBD2 agrees at 12 bases. The sequence was obtained from a woman between 40 and 55 years old with Graves' hyperthyroidism that later progressed to Graves' ophthalmopathy. The CDR3 DNA follows: TGTGCCAGCAGCCAGCAACTAGCGGGAGGTTACAATGAGCAGTTCTTC. Protein product: CASSQQLAGGYNEQFF.